The clone carrying this T cell receptor beta chain showed up many times. Its specificity is unknown. The data stem from a study of T-cell memory formation after mild COVID-19. Overall study results and limits: Of the contracting clones, CD4+ ones lay mainly in CM and EM, and CD8+ ones in EMRA. Clones shrinking between day 15 and 85 showed a balanced CD4/CD8 split, and those that grew later tilted toward CD4+.

Barcoded TCR alpha and TCR beta cDNA libraries with UMIs came from 5'RACE using constant-segment primers. In TCRdb, the 5' RACE reads were re-called with MiXCR into one record per CDR3 protein. The repertoire has approximately 300,000 distinct CDR3 sequences, 15% to 20% of them found once; the top ten carry 20% to 25%. Germline CDR1 and CDR2: MNHEY and SVGAGI. There are 17 residues in the CDR3. Between the trimmed V and J ends, which lost 0 bases and 3 bases, there was a span of 14 bases. The chain is built from TRBV6-5 and TRBJ2-2; D is possibly TRBD1 (6 bases). The sequence came from a young man who had mild COVID-19 (a few samples of this study predate the infection). Cell type and time point are not known. Material for sequencing was PBMCs or a T cell subset sorted from them (not recorded which). The CDR3, as DNA: TGTGCCAGCAGTTACTCCCCCAGGGGTGCGGACACCGGGGAGCTGTTTTTT. Residues: CASSYSPRGADTGELFF.